Below, 32 T cell receptor beta chains from the same sample are listed, as sequenced in a study of T cell repertoires in cytomegalovirus infection. MiXCR, run by TCRdb on the reads, gives a single entry per CDR3 protein. The sample includes approximately 260,000 distinct CDR3 sequences, less than 25% of them seen just once. The antigens of these receptors remain unknown. The starting material was cultured PBMCs, obtained from culture after CMV antigen stimulation. The receptors come from a human donor in good health (CMV status not recorded). Some clones in this sample may be carry-over from other donors' samples.

This clonotype was observed at least ten times. This rearrangement joins TRBV7-2 to TRBJ1-3, with unresolved D. Between the trimmed V and J ends, which lost 5 bases and 2 bases, there was a span of 10 bases. Germline CDR1 SGHTA, CDR2 FQGNSA. The CDR3 has 14 residues. The CDR3 reads CASSPDVTGNTIYF. For the CDR3, the DNA is TGTGCCAGCAGCCCGGACGTTACTGGAAACACCATATATTTT.

The chain combines TRBV10-3 with TRBJ2-1; 7 nucleotides line up with TRBD2. The CDR3 has 14 amino acids. Unmatched junction bases numbered 3, after V lost 0 bases and J lost 7 bases. Germline CDR1 is ENHRY and CDR2 is SYGVKD. The CDR3 here is CAISESASGNEQFF. CDR3 coding DNA: TGTGCCATCAGTGAGTCGGCTAGCGGAAATGAGCAGTTCTTC.

The chain carries TRBV28 and TRBJ2-3, with 7 bases that match TRBD1. The CDR3 is 16 residues long. CDR1 MDHEN and CDR2 SYDVKM come from the germline V gene. J gave up 6 bases and V 5 bases, and 14 bases lay outside the gene matches. CDR3 region: CASSGGQESDEDTQYF. The CDR3 DNA sequence: TGTGCCAGCAGTGGCGGACAGGAATCGGATGAGGATACGCAGTATTTT.

This chain joins TRBV12-3 or TRBV12-4 and TRBJ2-3; TRBD1 agrees at 9 bases. Trimming at V came to 6 bases and at J to 5 bases, leaving 0 bases not matched to a gene. The CDR3 has 12 residues. Written as DNA, the CDR3 is TGTGCCAGCAGGGACAGGGGAGATACGCAGTATTTT. Its protein is CASRDRGDTQYF.

Ten or more counts support this clonotype. The chain employs TRBV12-3 or TRBV12-4 and TRBJ1-4; 7 bases map to TRBD1. The CDR3 has 12 residues. The V gene end was trimmed by 5 bases and the J gene end by 14 bases; junction bases not matched to a gene: 8. The CDR3 sequence is CASSTQGGLLFF. CDR3 DNA: TGTGCCAGCAGTACCCAGGGGGGATTGCTGTTTTTT.

This clonotype was observed a few times. The J gene is TRBJ1-6, the V gene TRBV19; a weak D match, TRBD1 (5 bases). The germline V gene encodes CDR1 LNHDA and CDR2 SQIVND (reference sequence). Trimming removed 8 bases at V and 8 bases at J, with 13 bases between. This CDR3 contains 13 residues. In DNA form, the CDR3 reads TGTGCCAGTTCAGACAGAACATATTCACCCCTCCACTTT. As protein: CASSDRTYSPLHF.

This clonotype was counted between two and nine times. CDR3 in amino acids: CASSTGQNYEQYF. In DNA, the CDR3 is TGTGCCAGTAGTACGGGACAGAATTACGAGCAGTACTTC. V gene TRBV19 combines with J gene TRBJ2-7, with TRBD1 matching over 7 bases. This CDR3 has 13 residues. Germline trimming cut 4 bases from V and 4 bases from J; bases unmatched to any gene: 4. CDR1 is LNHDA and CDR2 is SQIVND in the germline V gene (reference sequence).

CDR3 in DNA: TGTGCCAGCGGACTAGCGCTCCATGAGCAGTTCTTC. Translated: CASGLALHEQFF. This chain links TRBV7-2 with TRBJ2-1; TRBD2 agrees at 9 bases. The V segment lost 8 bases and the J segment 8 bases; nucleotides outside the gene matches: 4. The CDR3 loop spans 12 amino acids. CDR1 and CDR2 from the germline V gene are SGHTA and FQGNSA.

A note on this clonotype: The junction differs from germline at one of its ends, possibly a read error. This chain connects TRBV4-1 to TRBJ2-1; TRBD2 is a possible D gene (7 bases). From germline, CDR1 is MGHRA and CDR2 YSYEKL. This CDR3 comprises 14 residues. The CDR3 DNA reads as TGTGCCAGCAGGGGAGGGCTAACCTACAATGAGCAGTTCTTC. The encoded protein is CASRGGLTYNEQFF.

The chain uses TRBV12-3 or TRBV12-4 and TRBJ2-1; the match to TRBD2 covers 9 bases. The V and J ends lost 6 bases and 7 bases, in that order; junction bases with no gene match: 28. CDR3 length equals 21 residues. CDR3 loop: CASSPPDELAGNMGPWNEQFF. CDR3 nucleotides: TGTGCCAGCAGCCCCCCTGATGAGCTAGCGGGAAATATGGGCCCGTGGAATGAGCAGTTCTTC.

The rearrangement links TRBV7-9 to TRBJ2-3; 12 nucleotides line up with TRBD2. V was pared by 5 bases and J by 2 bases, with 8 bases of the junction left unmatched. The CDR3 runs to 17 residues. From germline, CDR1 is SEHNR and CDR2 FQNEAQ (reference sequence). The CDR3 bases are TGTGCCAGCAGCGTATCTAGCGGGAGGGCAAACACAGATACGCAGTATTTT. Protein sequence: CASSVSSGRANTDTQYF. Full variable domain (missing parts from reference TRBV7-9 and TRBJ2-3): DTGVSQNPRHKITKRGQNVTFRCDPISEHNRLYWYRQTLGQGPEFLTYFQNEAQLEKSRLLSDRFSAERPKGSFSTLEIQRTEQGDSAMYLCASSVSSGRANTDTQYFGPGTRLTVL.

The rearrangement uses TRBV7-8 and TRBJ2-2, with a possible D match to TRBD2 (6 bases). Per germline, CDR1 SGHVS and CDR2 FQNEAQ. Trimming took off 8 bases at V and 5 bases at J, with 24 bases between the two ends. CDR3 length: 17 residues. The CDR3 loop is CASGPVIGRTGTGELFF. The CDR3 region has the DNA TGTGCCAGCGGCCCCGTAATCGGGAGAACGGGTACCGGGGAGCTGTTTTTT.

The genes are TRBV15 and TRBJ2-1, with TRBD2 matching 13 bases. Germline V gives CDR1 LNHNV, CDR2 YYDKDF (reference sequence). The CDR3 is made up of 15 amino acids. V dropped 3 bases and J dropped 8; count of bases not matched to a gene: 4. The CDR3: CATSRTSGRFDEQFF. The CDR3 DNA is TGTGCCACCAGCAGGACTAGCGGGAGGTTTGATGAGCAGTTCTTC.

The genes are TRBV6-2 or TRBV6-3 and TRBJ2-5, with D maybe TRBD1 (5 bases). The CDR3 covers 13 residues. Trimming shortened V by 4 bases and J by 5 bases, and 11 bases separated the two germline ends. The germline V gene has CDR1 MNHEY and CDR2 SVGEGT. For the CDR3, the DNA is TGTGCCAGCAGTTCGAGAAAGGGGGAGACCCAGTACTTC. The encoded protein is CASSSRKGETQYF.

V and J are TRBV4-3 and TRBJ2-2; TRBD2 agrees at 12 bases. With 4 bases clipped from V and 6 bases from J, the junction kept 3 bases outside the gene matches. The CDR3 has 15 amino acids. CDR1 LGHNA and CDR2 YSLEER come from the germline V gene. The CDR3 sequence: CASSPTSGRPGELFF. CDR3 nucleotides: TGCGCCAGCAGCCCAACTAGCGGGAGGCCCGGGGAGCTGTTTTTT.

About this clonotype: Its ends do not fully match the called genes, so a read error is possible. The chain uses TRBV11-3 and TRBJ1-1; tentative D call: TRBD1 (6 bases). From germline, CDR1 is SGHNT and CDR2 YENEEA. The CDR3 has 15 amino acids. As DNA, the CDR3 is TGTGCCAGCACCTTAGGGGGATCGAGGGACACTGAAGCTTTCTTT. It is translated as CASTLGGSRDTEAFF.

This clonotype was seen more than once but under ten times. V gene TRBV7-2 combines with J gene TRBJ2-7, with 8 bases matching TRBD2. Germline V gene sequence: CDR1 SGHTA, CDR2 FQGNSA. The CDR3 loop spans 14 amino acids. Germline trimming cut 5 bases from V and 2 bases from J; bases unmatched to any gene: 5. CDR3: CASSPTSVAYEQYF. Written as DNA, the CDR3 is TGTGCCAGCAGCCCGACTAGCGTGGCCTACGAGCAGTACTTC.

The chain joins TRBV12-3 or TRBV12-4 to TRBJ1-1, with D possibly being TRBD1 (5 bases). Trimming left V 3 bases short and J 2 bases short, with 10 bases between. The CDR3 consists of 14 residues. CDR3 in DNA: TGTGCCAGCAGTTTCGCAGGGTCTAACACTGAAGCTTTCTTT. Its protein is CASSFAGSNTEAFF.

This chain joins TRBV5-4 and TRBJ2-5; tentative D call: TRBD2 (6 bases). V lost 4 bases to trimming and J lost 5 bases, with 15 bases between them. This CDR3 region has 14 residues. CDR1 and CDR2 from the germline V gene are SGHNT and YYREEE (reference sequence). For the CDR3, the DNA is TGTGCCAGCAGCCCTAAGGGGAGGACGGAGACCCAGTACTTC. Translated: CASSPKGRTETQYF.

This chain joins TRBV12-3 or TRBV12-4 and TRBJ2-3; a possible D gene is TRBD2 (6 bases). V lost 2 bases, J lost 2 bases, and 11 bases lay in between. The CDR3 length is 15 residues. CDR3 DNA sequence: TGTGCCAGCAGTTTATCCGGGAGTCCCACAGATACGCAGTATTTT. Its protein is CASSLSGSPTDTQYF.

This clonotype came up many times. The J gene is TRBJ2-5, the V gene TRBV7-6; TRBD2 agrees at 7 bases. The CDR3 length is 14 residues. V shed 5 bases, J shed 1 base, and the junction held 4 bases outside the gene matches. The germline CDR1 and CDR2 sequences are SGHVS and FNYEAQ. CDR3 sequence (DNA): TGTGCCAGCAGCCAGCTAGCGGTCCAAGAGACCCAGTACTTC. Protein product: CASSQLAVQETQYF.

This clonotype has just a few counts. V is TRBV7-2 and J is TRBJ1-1, with TRBD1 identical over 7 bases. J gave up 3 bases and V 4 bases, and 8 bases lay outside the gene matches. Germline V gene data show CDR1 as SGHTA and CDR2 as FQGNSA. This CDR3 has 15 residues. This chain's CDR3 is CASSSPAGGYTEAFF. The CDR3 coding sequence is TGTGCCAGCAGCTCCCCAGCAGGGGGATACACTGAAGCTTTCTTT.

CDR3 DNA: TGTGCCAGCAGCCAAGAAGCCTCCCTGGGGACCCAGTACTTC. Encoded protein: CASSQEASLGTQYF. V usage is TRBV3-1 and J usage is TRBJ2-5; D unclear. V lost 0 bases, J lost 7 bases, and 12 bases lay in between. The CDR3 totals 14 residues. Germline V gene data show CDR1 as LGHDT and CDR2 as YNNKEL (reference sequence).

This clonotype was observed at least ten times. A read error may produce the germline difference seen at one junction end. The J gene is TRBJ1-4, the V gene TRBV4-3; 8 positions match TRBD1. Germline-derived CDR1 and CDR2 are LGHNA and YSLEER. This CDR3 comprises 14 residues. The CDR3 reads CASSQGQGGEKLFF. The CDR3 bases are TGTGCCAGCAGCCAAGGACAGGGCGGGGAAAAACTGTTTTTT.

The table lists this clonotype with many counts. The chain couples TRBV7-2 to TRBJ2-7; D is unresolved. V gave up 5 bases and J gave up 1 base, with 12 bases separating them. Per germline, CDR1 SGHTA and CDR2 FQGNSA. The CDR3 runs 14 residues. CDR3 protein: CASSPAALSYEQYF. In DNA form, the CDR3 reads TGTGCCAGCAGCCCCGCAGCGTTATCCTACGAGCAGTACTTC.

Remarks on this clonotype: One junction end does not reproduce the germline sequence, and a read error may be involved. The chain joins TRBV24-1 to TRBJ2-4; tentative D call: TRBD1 (5 bases). The CDR3 sequence is 15 residues long. In germline, CDR1 is KGHDR, CDR2 SFDVKD. The CDR3 region has the DNA TGTGCCACCAGTGATTTTGTCAGGGTCGAGGCCGGTGAGGACTTC. This sequence encodes CATSDFVRVEAGEDF.

This clonotype was detected only a few times. V gene TRBV7-6 combines with J gene TRBJ2-2; D call uncertain. This CDR3 spans 14 amino acids. V lost 2 bases and J lost 1, with 5 bases in between. The V gene's germline CDR1 is SGHVS and CDR2 FNYEAQ. CDR3 region: CASSLMGNTGELFF. CDR3 nucleotide sequence: TGTGCCAGCAGCTTAATGGGGAACACCGGGGAGCTGTTTTTT.

This rearrangement joins TRBV28 to TRBJ1-2; 8 bases are a match to TRBD1. The CDR3 has 12 amino acids. The J segment lost 5 bases and the V segment lost 7 bases, leaving 3 bases of the junction unmatched. Germline lookup yields CDR1 MDHEN and CDR2 SYDVKM. CDR3 loop: CASTGQGYGYTF. The CDR3 DNA is TGTGCCAGCACCGGACAGGGTTATGGCTACACCTTC.

In this sample, this clonotype turned up many times. The V gene is TRBV5-4, the J gene TRBJ1-6; TRBD1 matches 9 bases. The CDR3 has 15 residues. CDR1 is SGHNT and CDR2 is YYREEE in the germline V gene (reference sequence). The V segment lost 2 bases and the J segment 5 bases; nucleotides outside the gene matches: 2. The CDR3: CASSLGTGNNSPLHF. The CDR3 DNA reads TGTGCCAGCAGCTTAGGGACAGGGAATAATTCACCCCTCCACTTT. The whole variable domain, remainder taken from reference TRBV5-4 and TRBJ1-6, is ETGVTQSPTHLIKTRGQQVTLRCSSQSGHNTVSWYQQALGQGPQFIFQYYREEENGRGNFPPRFSGLQFPNYSSELNVNALELDDSALYLCASSLGTGNNSPLHFGNGTRLTVT.

This clonotype has only a few counts. V and J are TRBV15 and TRBJ2-1; 7 nucleotides align to TRBD2. CDR1 is LNHNV, CDR2 YYDKDF, per germline (reference sequence). Trimming at V came to 3 bases and at J to 8 bases, leaving 7 bases not matched to a gene. The CDR3 has 14 amino acids. CDR3 loop: CATSRELAFDEQFF. DNA for the CDR3: TGTGCCACCAGCAGGGAACTAGCGTTCGATGAGCAGTTCTTC.

Many counts were recorded for this clonotype. The chain is built from TRBV7-2 and TRBJ2-7, with 9 bases fitting TRBD2. The CDR3 extends over 16 amino acids. J lost 5 bases, V lost 0 bases, and 8 bases had no gene match. In germline, CDR1 is SGHTA, CDR2 FQGNSA. DNA for the CDR3: TGTGCCAGCAGCTTAGCGGGTAGCGGGAGATTCCACGAGCAGTACGTC. This codes for CASSLAGSGRFHEQYV.

This clonotype was picked up a small number of times. V gene TRBV6-5 combines with J gene TRBJ1-2; D is perhaps TRBD1 (5 bases). Trimming shortened V by 0 bases and J by 7 bases, and 18 bases separated the two germline ends. CDR3 size: 16 residues. CDR1 and CDR2 (germline): MNHEY, SVGAGI. CDR3 nucleotides: TGTGCCAGCAGTTACTCCGGCTGGGGCGCAGTTTCTGGCTACACCTTC. Protein product: CASSYSGWGAVSGYTF.